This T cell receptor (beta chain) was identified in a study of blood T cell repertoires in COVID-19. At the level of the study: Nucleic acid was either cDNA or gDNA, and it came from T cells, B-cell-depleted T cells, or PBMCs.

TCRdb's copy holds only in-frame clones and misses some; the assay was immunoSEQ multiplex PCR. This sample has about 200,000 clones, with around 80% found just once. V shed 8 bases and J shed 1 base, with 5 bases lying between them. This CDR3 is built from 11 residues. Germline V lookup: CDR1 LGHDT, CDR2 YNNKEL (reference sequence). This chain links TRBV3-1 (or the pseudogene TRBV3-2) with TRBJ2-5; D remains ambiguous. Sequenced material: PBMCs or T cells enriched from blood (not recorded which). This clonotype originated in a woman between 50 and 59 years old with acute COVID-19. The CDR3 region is CASEFQETQYF. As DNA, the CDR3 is TGTGCCAGCGAGTTCCAAGAGACCCAGTACTTC.